A selection of T cell receptor beta chains follows, all from one sample in a study of T cell responses to AZD1222 COVID-19 vaccine. The repertoire was sequenced with immunoSEQ multiplex PCR; TCRdb's copy has only in-frame clones and lacks some. The sample consists of 95,000 to 150,000 clones, more than 75% of them appearing once. Sequencing used peripheral blood, obtained on day 0 of AZD1222 vaccination. These receptors all come from an adult in good health. Each CDR3 is given with its conserved first and last residue.

V gene	CDR3 protein
TRBV19	CASSTGHAGGELFF
TRBV2	CASSERGLGSGNTIYF
TRBV4-2	CASSQGGTALSYNEQFF
TRBV9	CASSVAVGYNSPLHF
TRBV7-2	CASSFDLGQETQYF
TRBV3-1/TRBV3-2	CASSAQETQYF
TRBV24-1	CATSDGTGNYGYTF
TRBV5-6	CASSLKASVRETQYF
TRBV12-5	CASGLPPGQGWNEQYF
TRBV12-3/TRBV12-4	CASSQGTTTEAFF
TRBV10-3	CAIGTGIYEQYF
TRBV18	CASSPPSTETQYF
TRBV5-4	CASSSDLNTEAFF
TRBV4-2	CASSQVGELFF
TRBV12-3/TRBV12-4	CASSSRQGRGYTF
TRBV7-8	CASSAHRGDWYSNQPQHF
TRBV11-2	CASAFMGGGTDTQYF
TRBV4-2	CASSQDLRGGYNEQFF
TRBV18	CASSKNRALNTEAFF
TRBV7-7	CARLGQGYSPLHF
TRBV5-8	CASSLSWNEQFF
TRBV3-1/TRBV3-2	CASSQSTGRAQHF
TRBV19	CASSIGLVTDTQYF
TRBV5-6	CASSSVSGFYGYTF
TRBV6-6	CASSWGEETQYF
TRBV12-5	CASIRQGGQPQHF
TRBV12-3/TRBV12-4	CASSPTSSEQYF
TRBV27	CASSLTGGNSPLHF
TRBV2	CASRPSGGAGAQFF
TRBV28	CASLQRAGYTF
TRBV7-2	CASRSTGGNQPQHF
TRBV19	CASSILLGQEAYQPQHF
TRBV12-3/TRBV12-4	CASRGQNTEAFF
TRBV18	CASSPGTGEYEQYF
TRBV7-8	CASSLESGQGYEQYF
TRBV7-3	CASSLLELSPLHF
TRBV5-6	CASSHLAGAGAFF
TRBV6-4	CASSDSNVRGPQSEQFF
TRBV5-4	CASRTQGGRRAKETQYF
TRBV7-8	CASSSLGGPQETQYF
TRBV7-9	CASSLGEGLGNTEAFF
TRBV20-1	CSARDVPKGVF
TRBV5-4	CASSAQTGIQETQYF
TRBV20-1	CSAEGNEQYF
TRBV19	CASSIRGGLELCEQYF
TRBV5-1	CASSLGQQRINEKLFF